The rows below give T cell receptor beta chains drawn from one sample of a study of identical twins. TCRdb re-called the 5' RACE reads with MiXCR, one entry per CDR3 protein. Among hundreds of thousands of distinct CDR3 sequences listed, 15% to 20% were seen once. These data are also associated with another study on T cells expressing NK-cell markers.

The sequencing input was PBMCs. The source of these receptors is a woman under 30 in good health. Both conserved end residues are part of each CDR3. A D gene is named only where the DNA matches it firmly. Size tells how often a clone was seen (once, few, many) or the class of an expanded clone, and some rows leave it out.

J	D	V	size	length	DNA	CDR3
TRBJ2-2	TRBD2	TRBV5-1	NA	18	TGCGCCAGCAGCTTGGTAGTAGCGGGAGGGCCTCGCACCGGGGAGCTGTTTTTT	CASSLVVAGGPRTGELFF
TRBJ1-1	NA	TRBV6-1	few	13	TGTGCCAGCCCCACAGGGCTGAACACTGAAGCTTTCTTT	CASPTGLNTEAFF
TRBJ2-7	TRBD1	TRBV5-1	few	15	TGCGCCAGCAGCCCTCGGACGGGACAGGACTACGAGCAGTACTTC	CASSPRTGQDYEQYF
TRBJ2-7	NA	TRBV12-3/TRBV12-4	few	14	TGTGCCAGCAGCCCAGGACCCTACGCCTACGAGCAGTACTTC	CASSPGPYAYEQYF
TRBJ2-2	NA	TRBV7-9	NA	14	TGTGCCAGCAGCTCCTATGGGGACACCGGGGAGCTGTTTTTT	CASSSYGDTGELFF
TRBJ1-1	NA	TRBV18	few	16	TGTGCCAGCTCACCCCTTGGGGGACGAGGGAACACTGAAGCTTTCTTT	CASSPLGGRGNTEAFF
TRBJ2-3	NA	TRBV12-3/TRBV12-4	many	10	TGTGCCACCGGTAGAGATACGCAGTATTTT	CATGRDTQYF
TRBJ2-1	TRBD2	TRBV6-2/TRBV6-3	few	17	TGTGCCAGCAGCCGCCGGACTAGCGGGGGGGCCCTCAATGAGCAGTTCTTC	CASSRRTSGGALNEQFF
TRBJ1-2	NA	TRBV29-1	few	12	TGCAGCGTACCAGATCTTAACTATGGCTACACCTTC	CSVPDLNYGYTF
TRBJ2-5	NA	TRBV20-1	few	14	TGCAGTGCTAAAATGGATCCGCACCAAGAGACCCAGTACTTC	CSAKMDPHQETQYF
TRBJ2-7	TRBD2	TRBV12-3/TRBV12-4	few	15	TGTGCCAGCAGCCCCGGGATGAGCGGGACGAACGAGCAGTACTTC	CASSPGMSGTNEQYF
TRBJ1-6	NA	TRBV5-1	NA	15	TGCGCCAGCAGCTTGGATGGGGGTTGGGGTTCACCCCTCCACTTT	CASSLDGGWGSPLHF
TRBJ1-6	NA	TRBV20-1	NA	15	TGCAGTGCTGGGAAGGGGAGTATCTTGAATTCACCCCTCCACTTT	CSAGKGSILNSPLHF
TRBJ1-1	TRBD1	TRBV6-2/TRBV6-3	NA	14	TGTGCCAGCAGACCCCTCGACAGGGACACTGAAGCTTTCTTT	CASRPLDRDTEAFF
TRBJ2-7	NA	TRBV12-3/TRBV12-4	many	14	TGTGCCAGCAGTTTTGGGGACTGGTCCTACGAGCAGTACTTC	CASSFGDWSYEQYF
TRBJ2-3	TRBD2	TRBV29-1	many	15	TGCAGCGTTAAAGGACTAGCGGGGCCCACAGATACGCAGTATTTT	CSVKGLAGPTDTQYF
TRBJ2-7	TRBD2	TRBV9	many	17	TGTGCCAGCAGCGTAGATCCCAGCGGGGGGGCGAGGAACGAGCAGTACTTC	CASSVDPSGGARNEQYF
TRBJ2-1	TRBD2	TRBV19	few	14	TGTGCCAGTAGTGGCCGACTAGCCGGCAGTGAGCAGTTCTTC	CASSGRLAGSEQFF
TRBJ1-2	NA	TRBV12-3/TRBV12-4	few	14	TGTGCCAGCAGTTTTGGTCTGACCGGGACGGAATTTGCCTTC	CASSFGLTGTEFAF
TRBJ2-7	TRBD2	TRBV10-3	NA	13	TGTGCCGCGTCCGGGACTAGCTCCTACGAGCAGTACTTC	CAASGTSSYEQYF
TRBJ2-1	NA	TRBV5-1	NA	13	TGCGCCTCAACAGAGGGCTCCTACAATGAGCAGTTCTTC	CASTEGSYNEQFF
TRBJ2-1	TRBD2	TRBV24-1	few	14	TGTGCCACCAGTGATCGGACTAGCTTTGGTGAGCAGTTCTTC	CATSDRTSFGEQFF
TRBJ2-5	TRBD2	TRBV6-2/TRBV6-3	NA	16	TGTGCCAGCAGTCCATTGGGGACTAGCGGCCAAGAGACCCAGTACTTC	CASSPLGTSGQETQYF
TRBJ1-3	TRBD1	TRBV20-1	NA	14	TGCAGTGCTAGAGATCAGGGGGTCGGAAACACCATATATTTT	CSARDQGVGNTIYF
TRBJ2-2	NA	TRBV3-1	few	12	TGTGCCAGCAGCCAAGAGGGCGGGGAGCTGTTTTTT	CASSQEGGELFF
TRBJ2-7	NA	TRBV12-5	few	13	TGTGCTAGTGGAGACGGACAGCTCTACGAGCAGTACTTC	CASGDGQLYEQYF
TRBJ2-3	TRBD2	TRBV6-1	NA	21	TGTGCCAGCAGTGGTCCAAAACTAATCGAGCTAGCGGGGGAGTCCACAGATACGCAGTATTTT	CASSGPKLIELAGESTDTQYF
TRBJ1-4	TRBD1	TRBV5-1	NA	15	TGCGCCAGCAGCGACAATCCAGGGGGCGATGAAAAACTGTTTTTT	CASSDNPGGDEKLFF
TRBJ2-1	NA	TRBV5-1	few	14	TGCGCCAGCAGCTCCCAGGGGGGTGGCGATGAGCAGTTCTTC	CASSSQGGGDEQFF
TRBJ2-3	NA	TRBV11-2	NA	13	TGTGCCAGCAAACAAATACAGGGAGATACGCAGTATTTT	CASKQIQGDTQYF
TRBJ1-5	NA	TRBV7-9	many	15	TGTGCCAGCAGCTTAGAGGGGGATAGCAATCAGCCCCAGCATTTT	CASSLEGDSNQPQHF
TRBJ2-1	NA	TRBV20-1	few	13	TGCAGTGCTAGAGGGCAGGTAGGGAATGAGCAGTTCTTC	CSARGQVGNEQFF
TRBJ2-7	NA	TRBV3-1	few	14	TGTGCCAGCAGCCAAGATGGCTTTCGGTACGAGCAGTACTTC	CASSQDGFRYEQYF
TRBJ2-2	NA	TRBV19	NA	13	TGTGCCAGTAGTATGGGAGCCACCGGGGAGCTGTTTTTT	CASSMGATGELFF
TRBJ2-1	TRBD2	TRBV12-3/TRBV12-4	few	14	TGTGCCAGCAGTTTATTAGCGGGAGGGGGAGAGCAGTTCTTC	CASSLLAGGGEQFF
TRBJ2-2	NA	TRBV9	NA	13	TGTGCCAGCAGCGCCCTAGACACCGGGGAGCTGTTTTTT	CASSALDTGELFF
TRBJ2-2	NA	TRBV5-1	NA	15	TGCGCCAGCAGCTTGGGGGGTCGCATTACCGGGGAGCTGTTTTTT	CASSLGGRITGELFF
TRBJ2-3	NA	TRBV15	NA	14	TGTGCCACCAGCAGATCCAGGGGCACAGATACGCAGTATTTT	CATSRSRGTDTQYF
TRBJ1-1	NA	TRBV4-1	NA	16	TGCGCCAGCAGCCAAGATCCCCCGGGGGCGTACACTGAAGCTTTCTTT	CASSQDPPGAYTEAFF
TRBJ2-7	TRBD1	TRBV12-3/TRBV12-4	few	14	TGTGCCAGCAGCCCCGGGACAGGGAAGTATGAGCAGTACTTC	CASSPGTGKYEQYF
TRBJ2-1	NA	TRBV6-2/TRBV6-3	few	16	TGTGCCAGCAACAAGGCAGGGCAAGGTGACTACAATGAGCAGTTCTTC	CASNKAGQGDYNEQFF
TRBJ2-5	NA	TRBV29-1	few	13	TGCAGCGCCAACTCTGGGGCCGGGGAGACCCAGTACTTC	CSANSGAGETQYF
TRBJ2-2	NA	TRBV12-3/TRBV12-4	NA	15	TGTGCCAGCAGTTTTCCTTCAGGACAGTCCGGGGAGCTGTTTTTT	CASSFPSGQSGELFF
TRBJ2-3	TRBD2	TRBV7-3	NA	17	TGTGCCAGCAGCCCCGGGACTAGCGGGGGCCGCACAGATACGCAGTATTTT	CASSPGTSGGRTDTQYF
TRBJ1-1	TRBD1	TRBV6-5	many	14	TGTGCCAGCAGTTCGGACAGGGAAAACACTGAAGCTTTCTTT	CASSSDRENTEAFF
TRBJ2-2	NA	TRBV4-3	NA	15	TGCGCCAGCAGCCGCCATTCGGAGGGAGCCGGGGAGCTGTTTTTT	CASSRHSEGAGELFF
TRBJ2-7	NA	TRBV3-1	many	12	TGTGCCAGCAGCCGGAGAGGTGCGGAGCAGTACTTC	CASSRRGAEQYF
TRBJ2-4	NA	TRBV7-9	NA	15	TGTGCCAGCAGCCCCGCCCAGGGAGCCAAAAACATTCAGTACTTC	CASSPAQGAKNIQYF
TRBJ1-1	NA	TRBV6-2/TRBV6-3	NA	13	TGTGCCAGCAGTAGCCAGGGAGCAGGTGCGGCTTTCTTT	CASSSQGAGAAFF
TRBJ2-5	NA	TRBV12-3/TRBV12-4	NA	16	TGTGCCAGCAGTTTAACGGCCCGGCAGGGTCGTGAGACCCAGTACTTC	CASSLTARQGRETQYF
TRBJ2-3	NA	TRBV20-1	NA	15	TGCAGTGCTATCCCACCGAGGGTCTTCACAGATACGCAGTATTTT	CSAIPPRVFTDTQYF
TRBJ1-2	TRBD1	TRBV20-1	many	14	TGCAGTGCCTCCCAGACAGGGGGCGGGTATGGCTACACCTTC	CSASQTGGGYGYTF
TRBJ1-1	NA	TRBV6-1	few	14	TGTGCCAGCAGCTTTTTCCCCAGGAACACTGAAGCTTTCTTT	CASSFFPRNTEAFF
TRBJ2-7	NA	TRBV5-1	few	14	TGCGCCAGCAGCTTGGGACTCTCCCCCTACGAGCAGTACTTC	CASSLGLSPYEQYF
TRBJ1-6	NA	TRBV10-3	few	15	TGTGCCATCAGTGAGTCAGGACAGACTACTTCACCCCTCCACTTT	CAISESGQTTSPLHF
TRBJ2-7	NA	TRBV27	NA	14	TGTGCCAGCAGTTTTCTCAGGGTTCTGGACGAGCAGTACTTC	CASSFLRVLDEQYF
TRBJ2-1	NA	TRBV4-3	few	16	TGCGCCAGCAGCCGTTCGGGGCTAGTTGTCCCCAATGAGCAGTTCTTC	CASSRSGLVVPNEQFF